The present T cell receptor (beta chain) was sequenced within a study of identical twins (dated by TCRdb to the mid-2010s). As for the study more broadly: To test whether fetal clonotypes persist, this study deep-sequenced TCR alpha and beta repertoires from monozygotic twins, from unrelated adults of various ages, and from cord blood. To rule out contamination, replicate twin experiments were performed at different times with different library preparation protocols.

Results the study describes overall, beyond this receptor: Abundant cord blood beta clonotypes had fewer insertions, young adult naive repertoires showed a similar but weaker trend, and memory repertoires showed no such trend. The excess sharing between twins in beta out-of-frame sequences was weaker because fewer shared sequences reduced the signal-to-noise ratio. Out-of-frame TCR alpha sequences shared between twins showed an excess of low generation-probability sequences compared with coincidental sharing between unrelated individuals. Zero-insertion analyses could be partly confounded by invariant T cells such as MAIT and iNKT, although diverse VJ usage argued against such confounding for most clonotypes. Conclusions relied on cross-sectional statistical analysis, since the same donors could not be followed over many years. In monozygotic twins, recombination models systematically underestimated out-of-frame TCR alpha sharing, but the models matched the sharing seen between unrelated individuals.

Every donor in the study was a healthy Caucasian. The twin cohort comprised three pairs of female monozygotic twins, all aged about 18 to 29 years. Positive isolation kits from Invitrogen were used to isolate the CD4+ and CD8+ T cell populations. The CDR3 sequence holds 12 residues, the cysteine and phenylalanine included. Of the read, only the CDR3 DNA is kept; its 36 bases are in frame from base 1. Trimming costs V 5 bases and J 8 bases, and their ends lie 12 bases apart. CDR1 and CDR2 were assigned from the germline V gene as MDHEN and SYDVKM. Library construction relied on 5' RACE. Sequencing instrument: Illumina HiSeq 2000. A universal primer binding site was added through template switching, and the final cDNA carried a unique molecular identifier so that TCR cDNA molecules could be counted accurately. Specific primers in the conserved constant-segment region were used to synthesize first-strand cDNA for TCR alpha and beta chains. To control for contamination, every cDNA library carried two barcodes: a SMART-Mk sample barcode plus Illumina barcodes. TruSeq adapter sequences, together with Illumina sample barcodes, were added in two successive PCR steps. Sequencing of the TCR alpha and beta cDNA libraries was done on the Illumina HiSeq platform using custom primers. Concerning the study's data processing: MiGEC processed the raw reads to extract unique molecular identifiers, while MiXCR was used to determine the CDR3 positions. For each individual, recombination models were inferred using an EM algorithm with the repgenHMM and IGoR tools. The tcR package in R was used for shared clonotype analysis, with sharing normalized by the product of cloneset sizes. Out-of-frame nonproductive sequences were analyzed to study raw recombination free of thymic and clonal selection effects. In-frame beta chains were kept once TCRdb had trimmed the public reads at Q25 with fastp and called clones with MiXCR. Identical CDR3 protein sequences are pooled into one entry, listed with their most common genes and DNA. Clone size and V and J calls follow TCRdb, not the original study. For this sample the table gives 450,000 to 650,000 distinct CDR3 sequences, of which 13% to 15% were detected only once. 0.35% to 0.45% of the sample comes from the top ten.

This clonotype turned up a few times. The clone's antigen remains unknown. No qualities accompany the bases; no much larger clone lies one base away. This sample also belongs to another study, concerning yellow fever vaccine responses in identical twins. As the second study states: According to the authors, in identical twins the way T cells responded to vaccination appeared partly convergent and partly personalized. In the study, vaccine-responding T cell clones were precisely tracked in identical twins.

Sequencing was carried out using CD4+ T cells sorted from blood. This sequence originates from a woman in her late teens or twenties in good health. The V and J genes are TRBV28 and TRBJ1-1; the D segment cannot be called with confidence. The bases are TGTGCCAGCAGTCTAAGGAGTGAAGAAGCTTTCTTT. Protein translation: CASSLRSEEAFF.